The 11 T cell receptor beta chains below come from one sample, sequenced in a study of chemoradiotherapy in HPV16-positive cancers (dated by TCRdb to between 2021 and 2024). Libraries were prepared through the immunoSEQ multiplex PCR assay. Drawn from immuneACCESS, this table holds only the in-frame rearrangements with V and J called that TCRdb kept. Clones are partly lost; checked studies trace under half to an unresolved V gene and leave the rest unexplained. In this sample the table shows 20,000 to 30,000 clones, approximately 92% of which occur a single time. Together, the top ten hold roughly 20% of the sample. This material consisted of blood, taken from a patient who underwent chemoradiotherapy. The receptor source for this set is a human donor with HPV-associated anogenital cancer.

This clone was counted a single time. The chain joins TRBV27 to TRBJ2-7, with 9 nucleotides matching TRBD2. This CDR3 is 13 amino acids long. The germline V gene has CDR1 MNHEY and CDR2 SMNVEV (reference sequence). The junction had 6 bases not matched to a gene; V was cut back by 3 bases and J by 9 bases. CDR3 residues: CASSFGGRASQYF. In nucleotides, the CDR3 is TGTGCCAGCAGTTTTGGCGGGAGGGCCTCGCAGTACTTC.

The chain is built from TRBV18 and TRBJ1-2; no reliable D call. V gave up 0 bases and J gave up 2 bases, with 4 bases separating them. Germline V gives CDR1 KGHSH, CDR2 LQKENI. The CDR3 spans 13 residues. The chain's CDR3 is CASSPPGNYGYTF. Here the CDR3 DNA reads TGTGCCAGCTCACCACCAGGAAACTATGGCTACACCTTC.

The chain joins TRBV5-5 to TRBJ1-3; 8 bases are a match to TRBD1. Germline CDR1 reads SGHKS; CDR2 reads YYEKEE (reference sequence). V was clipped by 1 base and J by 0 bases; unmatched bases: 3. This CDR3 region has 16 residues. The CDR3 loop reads CASSLQGASSGNTIYF. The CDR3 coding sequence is TGTGCCAGCAGCTTGCAGGGGGCAAGCTCTGGAAACACCATATATTTT.

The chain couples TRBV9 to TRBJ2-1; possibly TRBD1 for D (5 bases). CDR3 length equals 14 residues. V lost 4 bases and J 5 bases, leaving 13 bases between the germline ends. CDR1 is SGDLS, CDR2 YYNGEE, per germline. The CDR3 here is CASSSEGVHNEQFF. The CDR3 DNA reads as TGTGCCAGCAGCTCGGAAGGGGTCCACAATGAGCAGTTCTTC.

The CDR3 DNA is TGTGCCAGCAGCTTGGGTTCGCAGGACGAGCAGTACTTC. This sequence encodes CASSLGSQDEQYF. The chain employs TRBV5-4 and TRBJ2-7; D remains unclear. The ends were cut back, 0 bases at V and 5 bases at J, with 9 bases in the middle. This CDR3 comprises 13 residues. The V gene's germline CDR1 is SGHNT and CDR2 YYREEE (reference sequence).

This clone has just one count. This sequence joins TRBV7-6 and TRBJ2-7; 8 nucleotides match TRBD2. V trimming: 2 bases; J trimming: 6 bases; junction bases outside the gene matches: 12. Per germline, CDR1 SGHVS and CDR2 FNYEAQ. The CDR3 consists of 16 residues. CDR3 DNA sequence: TGTGCCAGCAGCTTATCGGGGCTGCTAGCGGGTGGCGAGCAGTACTTC. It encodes CASSLSGLLAGGEQYF.

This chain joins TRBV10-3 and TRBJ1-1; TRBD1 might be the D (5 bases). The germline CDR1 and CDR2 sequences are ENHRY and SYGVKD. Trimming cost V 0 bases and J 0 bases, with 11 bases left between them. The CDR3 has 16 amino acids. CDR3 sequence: CAISESSAGMNTEAFF. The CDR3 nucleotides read TGTGCCATCAGTGAGTCGAGCGCAGGGATGAACACTGAAGCTTTCTTT.

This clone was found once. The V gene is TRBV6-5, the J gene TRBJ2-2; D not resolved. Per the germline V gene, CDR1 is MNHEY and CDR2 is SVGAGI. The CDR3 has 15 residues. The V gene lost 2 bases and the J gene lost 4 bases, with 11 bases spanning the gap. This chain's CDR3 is CASSYRGDGTGELFF. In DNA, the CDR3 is TGTGCCAGCAGTTACAGAGGCGACGGCACCGGGGAGCTGTTTTTT.

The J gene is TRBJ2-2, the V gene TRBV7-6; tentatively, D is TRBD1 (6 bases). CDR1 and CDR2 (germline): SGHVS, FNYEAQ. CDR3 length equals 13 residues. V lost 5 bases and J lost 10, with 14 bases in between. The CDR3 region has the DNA TGTGCCAGCAGCGCCGGACAGTTCCAGGAGCTGTTTTTT. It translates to CASSAGQFQELFF.

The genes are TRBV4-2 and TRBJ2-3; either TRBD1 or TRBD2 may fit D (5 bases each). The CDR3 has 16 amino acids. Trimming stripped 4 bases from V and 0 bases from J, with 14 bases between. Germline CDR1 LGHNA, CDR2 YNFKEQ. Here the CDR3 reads CASSRSGTDSTDTQYF. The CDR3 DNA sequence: TGTGCCAGCAGCCGCTCCGGGACGGATAGCACAGATACGCAGTATTTT.

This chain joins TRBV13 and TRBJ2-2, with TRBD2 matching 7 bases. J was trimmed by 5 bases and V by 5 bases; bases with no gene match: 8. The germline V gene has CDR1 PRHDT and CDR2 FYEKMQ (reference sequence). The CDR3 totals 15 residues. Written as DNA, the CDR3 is TGTGCCAGCAGCGATGAGGGCGGGAGTACCGGGGAGCTGTTTTTT. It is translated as CASSDEGGSTGELFF.